Below, 3 T cell receptor beta chains from the same sample are listed, as sequenced in a study of radiation and T cells in renal cell carcinoma. Treatment indicated: treatment-naive control, cytoreductive nephrectomy. Sequencing was performed with immunoSEQ multiplex PCR; in TCRdb, only in-frame clones are kept and a portion is missing. The sample shows about 24,000 clones, 58% of them seen only once. The sample here was tumor tissue, taken from a patient whose treatment was nephrectomy without radiotherapy. The receptor set was obtained from a man aged 40-49 years with renal cell carcinoma.

This clone showed up just a few times. The J gene is TRBJ1-1, the V gene TRBV7-8; 7 positions match TRBD1. The CDR3 consists of 15 residues. The trim removed 1 base at V and 1 base at J, leaving 3 bases unmatched. From germline, CDR1 is SGHVS and CDR2 FQNEAQ. CDR3 sequence reads: CASSLVDRANTEAFF. Written as DNA, the CDR3 is TGTGCCAGCAGCTTAGTCGACAGGGCGAACACTGAAGCTTTCTTT.

The V gene is TRBV5-1, the J gene TRBJ2-5, with D perhaps TRBD2 (5 bases). The CDR3 runs to 14 residues. V was shortened by 4 bases and J by 1 base, with 11 bases between the two germline ends. Looked up from germline, CDR1 is SGHRS and CDR2 is YFSETQ. CDR3 sequence (DNA): TGCGCCAGCAGCCCCATTGAGGGCCAAGAGACCCAGTACTTC. This sequence encodes CASSPIEGQETQYF. Supplemented by reference TRBV5-1 and TRBJ2-5, the full variable domain reads KAGVTQTPRYLIKTRGQQVTLSCSPISGHRSVSWYQQTPGQGLQFLFEYFSETQRNKGNFPGRFSGRQFSNSRSEMNVSTLELGDSALYLCASSPIEGQETQYFGPGTRLLVL.

The V gene is TRBV2, the J gene TRBJ2-1; D remains unclear. This CDR3 contains 14 residues. Germline V gene sequence: CDR1 SNHLY, CDR2 FYNNEI. V was clipped by 8 bases and J by 0 bases, with 11 bases between them. The chain's CDR3 is CASLSSSSYNEQFF. CDR3 coding DNA: TGTGCCAGCTTATCCTCTAGCTCCTACAATGAGCAGTTCTTC. Filled out from reference TRBV2 and TRBJ2-1, the complete variable domain reads EPEVTQTPSHQVTQMGQEVILRCVPISNHLYFYWYRQILGQKVEFLVSFYNNEISEKSEIFDDQFSVERPDGSNFTLKIRSTKLEDSAMYFCASLSSSSYNEQFFGPGTRLTVL.